This T cell receptor (beta chain) was identified during a study of T-cell memory formation after mild COVID-19. Study details: TCR clusters mostly belonged to single donors.

Trimming removed 2 bases at V and 1 base at J, with 3 bases between. The CDR3 loop spans 12 amino acids. Germline lookup yields CDR1 ENHRY and CDR2 SYGVKD. This clonotype has more than one count but fewer than ten. Its antigen is unidentified. Findings and limits, study-wide: Clones contracting over day 15 to 85 were CD4/CD8 balanced, with later expanders leaning CD4+. Shrinking CD4+ clones were chiefly CM and EM; CD8+ ones were chiefly EMRA.

5'RACE primed at constant segments yielded TCR alpha and TCR beta cDNA libraries bearing sample barcodes and UMIs. TCRdb ran MiXCR on the 5' RACE reads and lists one entry per CDR3 protein. The table shows 200,000 to 250,000 distinct CDR3 sequences, with 15% to 17% occurring only once. This rearrangement joins TRBV10-3 to TRBJ2-7; unclear D gene. The receptor's source is an adult woman who had mild COVID-19 (a few samples of this study predate the infection). Cell type and time point are not known. Material for sequencing was PBMCs or a T cell subset sorted from them (not recorded which). The CDR3, as DNA: TGTGCCATCAGTGAGGGGTCCTACGAGCAGTACTTC. Protein product: CAISEGSYEQYF.